The 13 T cell receptor beta chains below were found in one sample sequenced in a study of T cell responses to AZD1222 COVID-19 vaccine. Only in-frame clones appear in the TCRdb table, and some are missing; sequencing was by immunoSEQ multiplex PCR. The table lists about 270,000 clones, around 93% of them singletons. Source: peripheral blood, taken 28 days after the second AZD1222 dose. The receptors here all came from an adult who received the AZD1222 COVID-19 vaccine.

The rearrangement joins TRBV18 to TRBJ2-2; D not resolved. Germline values: CDR1 KGHSH, CDR2 LQKENI. V was trimmed by 2 bases and J by 4 bases, leaving 5 bases between them. The CDR3 contains 13 residues. CDR3 DNA: TGTGCCAGCTCACCATCAGGCACCGGGGAGCTGTTTTTT. Translating it yields CASSPSGTGELFF.

V and J are TRBV7-9 and TRBJ2-3; perhaps D is TRBD1 or TRBD2 (5 bases each). There are 15 residues in the CDR3. V lost 8 bases, J lost 13 bases, and 28 bases lay in between. Looked up from germline, CDR1 is SEHNR and CDR2 is FQNEAQ (reference sequence). The CDR3 loop reads CASPPGGGSLRVEYF. DNA of the CDR3: TGTGCCAGCCCGCCTGGGGGTGGATCCCTAAGGGTTGAGTATTTT. The full variable domain, completed using reference TRBV7-9 and TRBJ2-3, is DTGVSQNPRHKITKRGQNVTFRCDPISEHNRLYWYRQTLGQGPEFLTYFQNEAQLEKSRLLSDRFSAERPKGSFSTLEIQRTEQGDSAMYLCASPPGGGSLRVEYFGPGTRLTVL.

The V gene is TRBV7-2, the J gene TRBJ2-3, with TRBD2 as a possible D gene (5 bases). The length of the CDR3 is 15 residues. V was clipped by 5 bases and J by 2 bases, with 14 bases between them. Germline V gene data show CDR1 as SGHTA and CDR2 as FQGNSA. The DNA of the CDR3 is TGTGCCAGCAGCACTACTAGTTCCGCCACAGATACGCAGTATTTT. This gives the protein CASSTTSSATDTQYF. Full variable domain (missing parts from reference TRBV7-2 and TRBJ2-3): GAGVSQSPSNKVTEKGKDVELRCDPISGHTALYWYRQSLGQGLEFLIYFQGNSAPDKSGLPSDRFSAERTGGSVSTLTIQRTQQEDSAVYLCASSTTSSATDTQYFGPGTRLTVL.

The rearrangement uses TRBV29-1 and TRBJ1-1; D gene unclear. The CDR3 runs to 13 residues. Germline V gene data show CDR1 as SQVTM and CDR2 as ANQGSEA. Trimming stripped 3 bases from V and 1 base from J, with 9 bases between. The chain's CDR3 is CSVEGFGNTEAFF. CDR3 DNA sequence: TGCAGCGTTGAGGGGTTCGGGAACACTGAAGCTTTCTTT.

This chain joins TRBV19 and TRBJ2-2; 9 bases line up with TRBD2. This CDR3 has 15 residues. Germline loops: CDR1 LNHDA, CDR2 SQIVND (reference sequence). V was pared by 7 bases and J by 0 bases, with 3 bases of the junction left unmatched. This CDR3 reads CASTSGRPNTGELFF. In DNA, the CDR3 is TGTGCCAGTACGAGCGGGAGGCCGAACACCGGGGAGCTGTTTTTT. Looking up the rest from reference TRBV19 and TRBJ2-2 gives the full variable domain: DGGITQSPKYLFRKEGQNVTLSCEQNLNHDAMYWYRQDPGQGLRLIYYSQIVNDFQKGDIAEGYSVSREKKESFPLTVTSAQKNPTAFYLCASTSGRPNTGELFFGEGSRLTVL.

This chain connects TRBV30 to TRBJ1-5, with 9 bases that match TRBD1. V shed 1 base and J 1 base; nucleotides not matched to a gene: 5. This CDR3 is 16 amino acids long. Germline V lookup: CDR1 GTSNPN, CDR2 SVGIG (reference sequence). CDR3 coding DNA: TGTGCCTGGAGTGATAGACAGGGGGTAAGCAATCAGCCCCAGCATTTT. Its translation is CAWSDRQGVSNQPQHF.

V is TRBV2 and J is TRBJ2-1; D perhaps matches TRBD2 (5 bases). Trimming removed 6 bases at V and 0 bases at J, with 9 bases between. Per the germline V gene, CDR1 is SNHLY and CDR2 is FYNNEI. This CDR3 is 14 amino acids long. Written as DNA, the CDR3 is TGTGCCAGCAGGACTGGGAGCTCCTACAATGAGCAGTTCTTC. Translating gives CASRTGSSYNEQFF.

The chain carries TRBV28 and TRBJ1-5; unclear D gene. The CDR3 totals 14 residues. With 2 bases removed from V and 1 base from J, the gap between germline ends came to 6 bases. Per the germline V gene, CDR1 is MDHEN and CDR2 is SYDVKM. CDR3 residues: CASSLVGSNQPQHF. The CDR3 DNA sequence: TGTGCCAGCAGTTTAGTGGGGAGCAATCAGCCCCAGCATTTT.

The count of this clone is one. The chain combines TRBV27 with TRBJ1-2; 8 nucleotides align to TRBD1. Losses at the gene ends were 6 bases for V and 5 bases for J; bases not matched to a gene: 8. The CDR3 is made up of 14 amino acids. In germline, CDR1 is MNHEY, CDR2 SMNVEV (reference sequence). CDR3 protein: CASSQTGGWYGYTF. CDR3 coding DNA: TGTGCCAGCAGCCAAACAGGGGGTTGGTATGGCTACACCTTC.

The V call is TRBV18, the J call TRBJ1-2; the match to TRBD1 covers 12 bases. CDR3 length: 14 residues. The J segment lost 7 bases and the V segment lost 4 bases, leaving 4 bases of the junction unmatched. The germline CDR1 and CDR2 sequences are KGHSH and LQKENI. The CDR3 sequence: CASSQGTGGTGYTF. CDR3 nucleotide sequence: TGTGCCAGCTCACAGGGGACAGGGGGCACTGGCTACACCTTC.

The chain joins TRBV15 to TRBJ1-1; D unclear. V was pared by 5 bases and J by 7 bases, with 17 bases between. CDR3 length: 14 residues. Germline loops: CDR1 LNHNV, CDR2 YYDKDF (reference sequence). CDR3 sequence: CATSLDRIGVEAFF. In DNA, the CDR3 is TGTGCCACCAGCTTGGACCGGATAGGAGTTGAAGCTTTCTTT. The full variable domain, in which reference TRBV15 and TRBJ1-1 provide the parts outside the CDR3, is DAMVIQNPRYQVTQFGKPVTLSCSQTLNHNVMYWYQQKSSQAPKLLFHYYDKDFNNEADTPDNFQSRRPNTSFCFLDIRSPGLGDTAMYLCATSLDRIGVEAFFGQGTRLTVV.

The CDR3 spells CASSKGGANTGELFF. DNA for the CDR3: TGTGCCAGCAGTAAGGGGGGCGCGAACACCGGGGAGCTGTTTTTT. The rearrangement uses TRBV6-2 or TRBV6-3 and TRBJ2-2; D might be TRBD1 or TRBD2, each matching 6 bases. The CDR3 contains 15 residues. V was shortened by 5 bases and J by 0 bases, with 10 bases between the two germline ends. Germline V gene lookup returns CDR1 MNHEY and CDR2 SVGEGT.

The V call is TRBV5-1, the J call TRBJ1-4, with 7 bases aligning to TRBD1. Looked up from germline, CDR1 is SGHRS and CDR2 is YFSETQ. J was trimmed by 15 bases and V by 6 bases; bases with no gene match: 17. The CDR3 has 14 residues. CDR3 DNA: TGCGCCAGCACCTCCCCCGGGCAGGGGGGAAAGGTGTTTTTT. Translated, it gives CASTSPGQGGKVFF.